This T cell receptor beta chain originates from a study of blood T cells in healthy people across ages. Healthy Caucasian individuals from Russia aged about 6 to 95 were enrolled as donors. PCR was performed a second time for roughly 7 to 11 cycles using a sample-barcoded 5' primer and a J-beta primer mix. TCRdb reprocessed the 5' RACE reads with MiXCR, giving one entry per CDR3 protein. The table records over 450,000 distinct CDR3 sequences, around 24% of them present only once. This CDR3 comprises 15 residues. Germline V CDR1 and CDR2: DFQATT, SNEGSKA (reference sequence). Trimming left V 1 base short and J 8 bases short, with 18 bases between. These data are also associated with another study on T cells of mothers and their children. That work states: Samples were provided by three healthy Caucasian mothers and their six children.

This clonotype was obtained from a boy younger than 18 in good health. The chain combines TRBV20-1 with TRBJ2-1; perhaps TRBD1 as D (7 bases). The sample consisted of blood. CDR3 region: CSARAAGGISYEQFF. Written as DNA, the CDR3 is TGCAGTGCTAGAGCGGCAGGGGGGATCTCATATGAGCAGTTCTTC.